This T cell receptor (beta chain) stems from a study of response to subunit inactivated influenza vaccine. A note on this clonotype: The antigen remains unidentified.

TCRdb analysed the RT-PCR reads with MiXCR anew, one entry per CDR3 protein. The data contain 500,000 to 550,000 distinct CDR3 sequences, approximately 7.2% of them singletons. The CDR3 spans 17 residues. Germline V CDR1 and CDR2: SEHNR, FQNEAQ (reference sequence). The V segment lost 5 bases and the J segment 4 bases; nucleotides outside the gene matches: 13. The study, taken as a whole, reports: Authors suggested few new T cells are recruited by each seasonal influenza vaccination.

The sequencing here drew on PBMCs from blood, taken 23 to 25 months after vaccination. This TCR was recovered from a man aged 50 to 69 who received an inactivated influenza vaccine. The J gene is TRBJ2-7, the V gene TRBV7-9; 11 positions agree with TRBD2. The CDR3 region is CASSRYRTSGSKYEQYF. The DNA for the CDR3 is TGTGCCAGCAGCCGCTACCGAACTAGCGGGAGTAAGTACGAGCAGTACTTC. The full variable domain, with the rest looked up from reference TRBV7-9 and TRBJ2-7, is DTGVSQNPRHKITKRGQNVTFRCDPISEHNRLYWYRQTLGQGPEFLTYFQNEAQLEKSRLLSDRFSAERPKGSFSTLEIQRTEQGDSAMYLCASSRYRTSGSKYEQYFGPGTRLTVT.